This TCR beta chain was found in a study of T-cell reconstitution after alpha-beta-depleted transplantation in children. Unique molecular identifiers featured in how the TCRbeta library was prepared. MiXCR, run by TCRdb on the PCR reads, gives a single entry per CDR3 protein. In the table there are almost 400,000 distinct CDR3 sequences, approximately 20% of which are singletons. CDR3 length: 14 residues. V dropped 4 bases and J dropped 2 bases, with 10 bases sitting between them. CDR1 and CDR2 from the germline V gene are KGHSH and LQKENI. This chain links TRBV18 with TRBJ2-3; tentatively, D is TRBD1 (6 bases). This TCR derives from a human donor who donated a stem cell graft to a child with acute myeloid leukemia. Sequences were derived from PBMCs from the stem cell graft donor, sampled from the stem cell graft. The CDR3 DNA reads TGTGCCAGCTCACACCGGGACAACACAGATACGCAGTATTTT. Its protein is CASSHRDNTDTQYF.